The subject of this entry is one T cell receptor (beta chain). This CDR3 is 15 amino acids long. Trimming pared 4 bases from V and 1 base from J, leaving 13 bases between. The germline CDR1 and CDR2 sequences are SGHAT and FQDESV (reference sequence). Source study methods: Reference gene primer amplification gave estimated nucleated cell counts. Data came from immunoSEQ multiplex PCR; TCRdb stores just in-frame clones and leaves some out. V and J calls and clone size follow that table, whereas D and trimming were derived from the DNA. The data show fewer than 350,000 clones, with 81% seen just once and about 3.2% held by the top ten. This specimen belongs to a study of blood T cell repertoires in COVID-19.

The TCR sequence derives from an older woman with active or convalescent COVID-19. The sequenced sample was peripheral blood. The rearrangement joins TRBV11-1 to TRBJ1-1; D is unclear. In DNA form, the CDR3 reads TGTGCCAGCAGCTCAGGACTTGCTGGGAACACTGAAGCTTTCTTT. This codes for CASSSGLAGNTEAFF.